This TCR beta chain is from a study of T cell responses to AZD1222 COVID-19 vaccine. Overall study findings and caveats: Epitopes outside B.1.351 and B.1.1.7 mutated regions reportedly drew nearly half of spike TCRs. Among vaccine-associated CD4 TCRs, coverage spanned spike, with dominance at 160-218 and 743-854. There were mostly white British donors and more females than males, and clonal diversity was possibly underestimated.

Doses given second, at about 4 or about 12 weeks, were pooled. Germline assignment: CDR1 WSHSY and CDR2 SAAADI. The CDR3 sequence is 12 residues long. V dropped 3 bases and J dropped 9 bases, with 9 bases sitting between them. Details on this clone: Its antigen is unidentified.

TCRdb keeps only in-frame clones here, not all; method: immunoSEQ multiplex PCR. Here the sample spans about 20,000 clones, approximately 88% being singletons. The specimen comprised peripheral blood, sampled 28 days after the second AZD1222 dose. This sequence originates from an adult who received the AZD1222 COVID-19 vaccine. This chain joins TRBV10-2 and TRBJ1-5; D uncertain. The CDR3 DNA reads TGCGCCAGCAGTGATGGGCCGAGGCCCCAGCATTTT. This gives the protein CASSDGPRPQHF.